The rows below give T cell receptor beta chains drawn from one sample of a study of blood T cells in healthy people across ages. TCRdb ran MiXCR on the 5' RACE reads and lists one entry per CDR3 protein. The table shows about 1.6 million distinct CDR3 sequences, with 34% occurring only once. Source material: blood. Receptor source: a woman younger than 45 in good health. Each CDR3 is given with its conserved first and last residue. D genes are given only for firm matches. Not all rows give a size; the values are once, few, many and, for expanded clones, a class.

clone size,J gene,V gene,D gene,CDR3 DNA,CDR3 protein
.,TRBJ2-3,TRBV20-1,TRBD2,TGCAGTGCAAGAGGCGGGACTACTAGCACAGATATGCAGTATTTT,CSARGGTTSTDMQYF
.,TRBJ1-4,TRBV5-1,.,TGCGCCAGCAGCTGGTCTGGCAGCCCTGAAAAACTGTTTTTT,CASSWSGSPEKLFF
.,TRBJ2-7,TRBV28,.,TGTGCCAGCAGTTCCCCCGTAAGGGGAAAGATATTTGAGCAGTACTTC,CASSSPVRGKIFEQYF
few,TRBJ1-2,TRBV25-1,.,TGTGCCAGCAGTGAAGCAGGGTTCTGGGATGGCTACACCTTC,CASSEAGFWDGYTF
.,TRBJ1-2,TRBV6-1,.,TGTGCCAGCAGTGAAGTTCCACAGCTACCCTATGGCTACACCTTC,CASSEVPQLPYGYTF
.,TRBJ1-1,TRBV28,.,TGTGCCAGCAGTGGCCCAAGGACAGCACTAAACACTGAAGCTTTCTTT,CASSGPRTALNTEAFF
.,TRBJ2-1,TRBV29-1,.,TGCAGCGTTACAGCCTGGGGTTCGAATGAGCAGTTCTTC,CSVTAWGSNEQFF
many,TRBJ2-7,TRBV29-1,TRBD1,TGCAGCGCGAGTCCGCGGTGGACAGGGGGCGGATCCTACGAGCAGTACTTC,CSASPRWTGGGSYEQYF
.,TRBJ2-7,TRBV28,.,TGTGCCAGCAGTCCATCCGGGACCGGTGGCAACGAGCAGTACTTC,CASSPSGTGGNEQYF
few,TRBJ2-3,TRBV6-1,TRBD1,TGTGCCAGCAAGGGACAGCCGGCTAGCACAGATACGCAGTATTTT,CASKGQPASTDTQYF
few,TRBJ2-3,TRBV7-3,.,TGTGCCAGCAGCGGCCGGGGGGCCGGCACAGATACGCAGTATTTT,CASSGRGAGTDTQYF
many,TRBJ2-7,TRBV29-1,.,TGCAGCGTTGCCACGGCGGCTGAGCAGTACTTC,CSVATAAEQYF
few,TRBJ2-5,TRBV25-1,.,TGTGCCAGCAGTGAATGGGACAAGAACCAAGAGACCCAGTACTTC,CASSEWDKNQETQYF
few,TRBJ2-5,TRBV20-1,.,TGCAGTGCTAGAAGGGGTGGGGGCTACCAAGAGACCCAGTACTTC,CSARRGGGYQETQYF
.,TRBJ2-3,TRBV12-3/TRBV12-4,.,TGTGCCAGCAGTTCAACAGGGTTACCAGATACGCAGTATTTT,CASSSTGLPDTQYF
once,TRBJ2-7,TRBV20-1,TRBD1,TGCAGTGCTGGGCCCGGGACAGGGTCCTGCGAGCAGTACTTC,CSAGPGTGSCEQYF
many,TRBJ2-3,TRBV4-2,.,TGTGCCAGCAGCTCGGAGGCTACAGATACGCAGTATTTT,CASSSEATDTQYF
.,TRBJ2-5,TRBV19,TRBD1,TGTGCCAGTAGTGGGACAGGGGGCAGACAGACCCAGTACTTC,CASSGTGGRQTQYF
.,TRBJ2-6,TRBV3-1,.,TGTGCCAGCAGCTTCTCGGGTACAGGAATCTCTGGGGCCAACGTCCTGACTTTC,CASSFSGTGISGANVLTF
few,TRBJ2-7,TRBV6-5,TRBD2,TGTGCCAGCAGGCGCGGGAGGGCCTCCTACGAGCAGTACTTC,CASRRGRASYEQYF
.,TRBJ2-7,TRBV5-1,TRBD2,TGCGCCAGCAGCCCGGTTCGGACTAGCGGGATCTACGAGCAGTACTTC,CASSPVRTSGIYEQYF
.,TRBJ2-1,TRBV9,.,TGTGCCAGCGGAAGGCTCGCTTCCTACAATGAGCAGTTCTTC,CASGRLASYNEQFF
once,TRBJ2-3,TRBV20-1,.,TGCAGTGCTAGGACTACATACGGGACAGATACGCAGTATTTT,CSARTTYGTDTQYF
.,TRBJ2-7,TRBV27,TRBD2,TGTGCCAGCAGTTGGGGGACTACAACGGAGCAGTACTTC,CASSWGTTTEQYF
.,TRBJ2-5,TRBV20-1,.,TGCAGCGGGGACGCTACTCACCAAGACACCCAGTACTTC,CSGDATHQDTQYF
few,TRBJ2-7,TRBV5-5,TRBD1,TGTGCCAGCAGCTTGGTTCGGACAGGTTTCTACGAGCAGTACTTC,CASSLVRTGFYEQYF
.,TRBJ1-4,TRBV6-1,.,TGTGCCAGCCGACTCAACGTGAGGGGACGTAATGAAAAACTGTTTTTT,CASRLNVRGRNEKLFF
many,TRBJ2-5,TRBV29-1,.,TGCAGCGTTGTGACGGCTTTTTCGGAGACCCAGTACTTC,CSVVTAFSETQYF
few,TRBJ2-7,TRBV20-1,TRBD2,TGCAGTGCTGGCATAGCGGGGGAAACCTACGAGCAGTACTTC,CSAGIAGETYEQYF
many,TRBJ1-4,TRBV7-2,TRBD1,TGTGCCAGCAGCCCAGGGGGCAGGGCGAACGAAAAACTGTTTTTT,CASSPGGRANEKLFF
few,TRBJ1-4,TRBV20-1,.,TGCAGTGCTAGAGCCCCGAGAGCGTCTAATGAAAAACTGTTTTTT,CSARAPRASNEKLFF
few,TRBJ2-2,TRBV30,.,TGTGCCTGGAGTAAAGTGCTCGGCGGGACCTCCGGGGAGCTGTTTTTT,CAWSKVLGGTSGELFF
few,TRBJ2-7,TRBV27,TRBD2,TGTGCCAGCAGTGCAAAGGGACTAGCCCACTACGAGCAGTACTTC,CASSAKGLAHYEQYF
.,TRBJ2-5,TRBV3-1,.,TGTGCCAGCAGCCAAGAGGGCCCTGGGGTGACCCAGTACTTC,CASSQEGPGVTQYF
.,TRBJ2-5,TRBV20-1,TRBD1,TGCAGTGCTAGGGTAACAGGGGGCAACCCCGGGACAACCCAAGAGACCCAGTACTTC,CSARVTGGNPGTTQETQYF
.,TRBJ2-1,TRBV20-1,TRBD2,TGCAGTGCTAGGTTGGGAAGCGGGGGCTCCTACAATGAGCAGTTCTTC,CSARLGSGGSYNEQFF
few,TRBJ2-5,TRBV27,TRBD2,TGTGCCAGCAGTTTAGTTAGCGGGAGTGGGCAAGAGACCCAGTACTTC,CASSLVSGSGQETQYF
many,TRBJ2-5,TRBV5-1,.,TGTGCCAGCAGCTTGGGGCCAGCAGGAGAGACCCAGTACTTC,CASSLGPAGETQYF
.,TRBJ2-5,TRBV4-1,.,TGCGCCAGCAGCCGGGGGGCCTCAGTTAAACAAGAGACCCAGTACTTC,CASSRGASVKQETQYF
.,TRBJ2-3,TRBV20-1,TRBD2,TGCAGTGCTAGCGGGGGGGTAGATACGCAGTATTTT,CSASGGVDTQYF
.,TRBJ2-1,TRBV20-1,TRBD2,TGCAGTGCTAGAGACCCACTAGCGAGGAATGAGCAGTTCTTC,CSARDPLARNEQFF
few,TRBJ1-5,TRBV10-2,.,TGCGCCAGCCGAGCGGGGGTCAATCAGCCCCAGCATTTT,CASRAGVNQPQHF
few,TRBJ2-7,TRBV2,.,TGTGCCAGCAGTGTTTCTTCGTCCAGAATTCCCTACGAGCAGTACTTC,CASSVSSSRIPYEQYF
.,TRBJ2-1,TRBV3-1,TRBD2,TGTGCCAGCAGCCGCGGGACTAGTGAGCAGTTCTTC,CASSRGTSEQFF
.,TRBJ1-2,TRBV10-3,.,TGTGCCATCAGTGAGGGAAGTGGCTACACCTTC,CAISEGSGYTF
.,TRBJ2-3,TRBV18,.,TGTGCCAGCTCATCAAGGACTCAAGGCACAGATACGCAGTATTTT,CASSSRTQGTDTQYF
.,TRBJ2-3,TRBV5-6,TRBD2,TGTGCCAGCAGCCTCCGGACTAGCGGGGAGACAGATACGCAGTATTTT,CASSLRTSGETDTQYF
.,TRBJ1-2,TRBV20-1,.,TGCACTCCGCCACCGGGGGCGCTCTATGGCTACACCTTC,CTPPPGALYGYTF
.,TRBJ2-1,TRBV7-3,.,TGTGCCAGCAGCTTAAACTCGGGCCCATTCTACAATGAGCAGTTCTTC,CASSLNSGPFYNEQFF
.,TRBJ1-4,TRBV14,.,TGTGCCAGCAGTGCTACACCGGGGTTGGGTGAAAAACTGTTTTTT,CASSATPGLGEKLFF
.,TRBJ2-1,TRBV9,TRBD2,TGTGCCAGCAGCCCGGGGGGTGGTAGCGGGACCCACAATGAGCAGTTCTTC,CASSPGGGSGTHNEQFF
.,TRBJ1-1,TRBV10-3,TRBD1,TGTGCCATCAGACCGACAGGGACGACGAACACTGAAGCTTTCTTT,CAIRPTGTTNTEAFF
.,TRBJ1-2,TRBV29-1,TRBD1,TGCAGCGCCTTGACAGGGTCCTATGGCTACACCTTC,CSALTGSYGYTF
many,TRBJ2-7,TRBV4-1,.,TGCGCCAGCAGCCAAGATAACGGCGCCTACGAGCAGTACTTC,CASSQDNGAYEQYF
.,TRBJ1-6,TRBV9,.,TGTGCCAGCAGCGGAAGGCACAGGAATTCACCCCTCCACTTT,CASSGRHRNSPLHF
.,TRBJ2-5,TRBV2,TRBD2,TGTGCCAGCAGGGAAGGACTAGCGGGGGTTACTAAGACCCAGTACTTC,CASREGLAGVTKTQYF
many,TRBJ2-1,TRBV5-1,.,TGTGCCAGCAGCCTTACATATGAGCAGTTCTTC,CASSLTYEQFF
.,TRBJ2-5,TRBV18,.,TGTGCCAGCTCCGCCTTGGGGGACGAGACCCAGTACTTC,CASSALGDETQYF
.,TRBJ1-2,TRBV27,.,TGTGCCAGCACACCAAGGAGCAGGGTTGCCTATGGCTACACCTTC,CASTPRSRVAYGYTF